Listed below are T cell receptor beta chains from one sample, sequenced in a study of T cell responses to AZD1222 COVID-19 vaccine. Repertoires were generated with immunoSEQ multiplex PCR, while TCRdb's copy carries only in-frame clones and drops some. This table holds 110,000 to 150,000 clones, about 88% found once. Sequencing was performed on peripheral blood, taken 28 days after the second AZD1222 dose. The receptors stem from an adult who received the AZD1222 COVID-19 vaccine. Both conserved end residues are part of each CDR3. A D gene is named only where the DNA matches it firmly. Only part of the rows carry a size: once, few, many, or a class if the clone is expanded.

abundance	j_gene	v_gene	d_gene	CDR3aa	CDR3nt
NA	TRBJ2-7	TRBV6-5	NA	CASSSNREGSEQYF	TGTGCCAGCAGCAGTAACAGGGAAGGGAGCGAGCAGTACTTC
NA	TRBJ2-1	TRBV24-1	NA	CATTLNNEQFF	TGTGCCACCACCTTAAACAATGAGCAGTTCTTC
NA	TRBJ1-6	TRBV2	NA	CASRQFDNSPLHF	TGTGCCAGCAGGCAGTTCGATAATTCACCCCTCCACTTT
once	TRBJ2-7	TRBV12-3/TRBV12-4	NA	CASSEGKHYEQYF	TGTGCCAGCAGTGAGGGGAAACACTACGAGCAGTACTTC
NA	TRBJ1-4	TRBV30	NA	CAWRQGANEKLFF	TGTGCCTGGAGACAGGGCGCTAATGAAAAACTGTTTTTT
NA	TRBJ2-7	TRBV16	TRBD1	CASSRPGQMAYEQYF	TGTGCCAGCAGCCGACCGGGACAGATGGCCTACGAGCAGTACTTC
few	TRBJ1-1	TRBV4-1	NA	CASSQERIRGFMEAFF	TGCGCCAGCAGCCAAGAGAGAATTAGGGGATTTATGGAAGCTTTCTTT
NA	TRBJ1-1	TRBV11-2	TRBD1	CASSFGTGTEAFF	TGTGCCAGCAGCTTCGGGACAGGGACTGAAGCTTTCTTT
NA	TRBJ1-6	TRBV14	NA	CASSQGTASPLHF	TGTGCCAGCAGCCAAGGGACGGCTTCACCCCTCCACTTT
NA	TRBJ2-3	TRBV5-4	TRBD1	CASSVGQGGADTQYF	TGTGCCAGCAGCGTTGGACAAGGGGGCGCAGATACGCAGTATTTT
NA	TRBJ2-6	TRBV7-3	NA	CASRPRGSGANVLTF	TGTGCCTCCCGACCCAGGGGTTCCGGGGCCAACGTCCTGACTTTC
few	TRBJ1-6	TRBV28	NA	CASFRGSSYNSPLHF	TGTGCCAGCTTCCGGGGGAGCTCCTATAATTCACCCCTCCACTTT
NA	TRBJ1-6	TRBV9	NA	CASSTQDTLLPPRYSPLHF	TGTGCCAGCAGCACACAGGACACTCTCCTTCCTCCTCGTTATTCACCCCTCCACTTT
once	TRBJ1-6	TRBV30	NA	CAWSAQGNSPLHF	TGTGCCTGGAGTGCGCAGGGAAATTCACCCCTCCACTTT
NA	TRBJ1-2	TRBV30	NA	CAWQWAYGYTF	TGTGCCTGGCAGTGGGCCTATGGCTACACCTTC
NA	TRBJ2-1	TRBV9	NA	CASSDTGEQFF	TGTGCCAGCAGCGATACGGGCGAGCAGTTCTTC
NA	TRBJ2-5	TRBV9	TRBD2	CASSVGQAGGSWETQYF	TGTGCCAGCAGCGTAGGGCAAGCGGGGGGGTCATGGGAGACCCAGTACTTC
NA	TRBJ2-7	TRBV27	TRBD1	CASSLATGEEQYF	TGTGCCAGCAGTTTGGCGACAGGGGAGGAGCAGTACTTC
NA	TRBJ2-7	TRBV30	TRBD1	CAWRGTGEGREQYF	TGTGCCTGGAGGGGGACAGGGGAAGGAAGGGAGCAGTACTTC
NA	TRBJ1-2	TRBV20-1	NA	CSANMGFGYTF	TGCAGTGCTAATATGGGTTTTGGCTACACCTTC
few	TRBJ2-7	TRBV4-1	NA	CASSQGLTLASYEQYF	TGCGCCAGCAGCCAAGGCCTCACTTTGGCCTCCTACGAGCAGTACTTC
NA	TRBJ1-6	TRBV30	NA	CAWTDGNSPLHF	TGTGCCTGGACTGACGGTAATTCACCCCTCCACTTT
NA	TRBJ2-7	TRBV7-2	NA	CASSGGGGARYEQYF	TGTGCCAGCAGCGGAGGTGGGGGCGCCCGGTACGAGCAGTACTTC
NA	TRBJ2-1	TRBV5-5	NA	CASRVTGSSYNEQFF	TGTGCCAGCCGAGTGACCGGGAGCTCCTACAATGAGCAGTTCTTC
NA	TRBJ2-6	TRBV27	NA	CASSDRARSSGANVLTF	TGTGCCAGCAGTGACAGAGCCCGGAGCTCTGGGGCCAACGTCCTGACTTTC